This is a list of T cell receptor beta chains from one sample in a study of identical twins. TCRdb fed the 5' RACE reads into MiXCR, producing one record per CDR3 protein. Of approximately 1.8 million distinct CDR3 sequences in the sample, about 31% were seen once. Material for sequencing was cord blood. Receptors were obtained from a newborn girl in good health. Both conserved end residues are part of each CDR3. D genes are given only for firm matches. Clone size is stated in some rows and not others, as once, few, many or a class when expanded.

d_call: -
clone_size: -
v_call: TRBV29-1
j_call: TRBJ1-5
cdr3_aa: CSVEVGGVNQPRHF
cdr3_nt: TGCAGCGTTGAAGTCGGGGGGGTCAATCAGCCCCGGCATTTT

d_call: -
clone_size: few
v_call: TRBV11-2
j_call: TRBJ2-7
cdr3_aa: CASSSLQGAVMAEQYF
cdr3_nt: TGTGCCAGCAGCTCATTACAGGGAGCAGTAATGGCCGAGCAGTACTTC

d_call: TRBD1
clone_size: few
v_call: TRBV27
j_call: TRBJ2-3
cdr3_aa: CASSRDRPLTDTQYF
cdr3_nt: TGTGCCAGCAGCCGGGACAGGCCCCTCACAGATACGCAGTATTTT

d_call: -
clone_size: few
v_call: TRBV2
j_call: TRBJ2-5
cdr3_aa: CASSVKRVQETQYF
cdr3_nt: TGTGCCAGCAGTGTTAAGCGGGTCCAAGAGACCCAGTACTTC

d_call: -
clone_size: -
v_call: TRBV5-1
j_call: TRBJ2-7
cdr3_aa: CARSLDSAYEQYF
cdr3_nt: TGCGCCAGGAGCTTGGACAGTGCCTACGAGCAGTACTTC

d_call: -
clone_size: many
v_call: TRBV10-3
j_call: TRBJ2-7
cdr3_aa: CAISEGGSYEQYF
cdr3_nt: TGTGCCATCAGTGAAGGGGGCTCCTACGAGCAGTACTTC

d_call: TRBD2
clone_size: -
v_call: TRBV6-9
j_call: TRBJ2-3
cdr3_aa: CASSLAVFDTQYF
cdr3_nt: TGTGCCAGCAGTCTAGCGGTCTTTGATACGCAGTATTTT

d_call: -
clone_size: few
v_call: TRBV12-3/TRBV12-4
j_call: TRBJ1-2
cdr3_aa: CASSPQRGYTF
cdr3_nt: TGTGCCAGCAGTCCCCAAAGGGGCTACACCTTC

d_call: TRBD2
clone_size: -
v_call: TRBV9
j_call: TRBJ2-3
cdr3_aa: CASSPLRTSGVEDTQYF
cdr3_nt: TGTGCCAGCAGCCCCCTCCGGACTAGCGGGGTTGAAGATACGCAGTATTTT

d_call: TRBD2
clone_size: -
v_call: TRBV6-1
j_call: TRBJ2-5
cdr3_aa: CASSELTSGSNEQYF
cdr3_nt: TGTGCCAGCAGTGAATTGACTAGCGGGAGTAATGAGCAGTACTTC